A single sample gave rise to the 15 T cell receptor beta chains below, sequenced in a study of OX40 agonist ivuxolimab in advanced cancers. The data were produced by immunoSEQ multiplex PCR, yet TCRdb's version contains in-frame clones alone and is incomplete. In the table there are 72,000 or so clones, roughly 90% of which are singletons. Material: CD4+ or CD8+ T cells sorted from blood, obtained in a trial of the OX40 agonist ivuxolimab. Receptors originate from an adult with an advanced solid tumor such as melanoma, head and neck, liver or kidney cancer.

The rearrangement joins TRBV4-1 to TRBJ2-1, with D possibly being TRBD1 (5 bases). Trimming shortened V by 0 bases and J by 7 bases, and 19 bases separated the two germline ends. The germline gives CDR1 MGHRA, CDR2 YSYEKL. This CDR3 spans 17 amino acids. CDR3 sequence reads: CASSQESLVNRLNEQFF. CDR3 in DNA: TGCGCCAGCAGCCAAGAGTCTTTAGTTAACAGGTTGAATGAGCAGTTCTTC.

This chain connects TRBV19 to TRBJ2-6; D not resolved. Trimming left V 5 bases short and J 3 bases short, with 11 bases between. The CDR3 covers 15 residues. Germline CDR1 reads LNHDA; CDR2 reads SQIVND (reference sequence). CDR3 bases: TGTGCCAGTAGTTCGAGACATCTTGGGGCCAACGTCCTGACTTTC. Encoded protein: CASSSRHLGANVLTF.

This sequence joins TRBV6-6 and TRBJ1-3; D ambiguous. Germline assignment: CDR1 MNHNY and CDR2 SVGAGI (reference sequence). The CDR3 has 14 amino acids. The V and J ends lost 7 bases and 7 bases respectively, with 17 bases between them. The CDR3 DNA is TGTGCCAGCACCACGACGGAGGGCGGTAACACCATATATTTT. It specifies CASTTTEGGNTIYF.

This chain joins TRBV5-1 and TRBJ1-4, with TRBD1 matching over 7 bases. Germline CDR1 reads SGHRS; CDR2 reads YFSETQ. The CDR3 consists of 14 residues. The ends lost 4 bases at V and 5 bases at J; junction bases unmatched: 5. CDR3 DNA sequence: TGCGCCAGCAGCCGGGACAGACCAAATGAAAAACTGTTTTTT. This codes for CASSRDRPNEKLFF.

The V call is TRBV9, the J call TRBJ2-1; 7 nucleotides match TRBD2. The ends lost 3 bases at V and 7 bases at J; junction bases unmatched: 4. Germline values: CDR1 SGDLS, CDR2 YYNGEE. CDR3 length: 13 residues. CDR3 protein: CASSGNGGNEQFF. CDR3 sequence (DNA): TGTGCCAGCAGCGGTAACGGGGGGAATGAGCAGTTCTTC.

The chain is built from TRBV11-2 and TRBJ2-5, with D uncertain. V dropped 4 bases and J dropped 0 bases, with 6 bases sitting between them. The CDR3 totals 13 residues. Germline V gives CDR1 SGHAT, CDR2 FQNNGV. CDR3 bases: TGTGCCAGCAGCTCCGGACACCAAGAGACCCAGTACTTC. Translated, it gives CASSSGHQETQYF. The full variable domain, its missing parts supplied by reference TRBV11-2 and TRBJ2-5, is EAGVAQSPRYKIIEKRQSVAFWCNPISGHATLYWYQQILGQGPKLLIQFQNNGVVDDSQLPKDRFSAERLKGVDSTLKIQPAKLEDSAVYLCASSSGHQETQYFGPGTRLLVL.

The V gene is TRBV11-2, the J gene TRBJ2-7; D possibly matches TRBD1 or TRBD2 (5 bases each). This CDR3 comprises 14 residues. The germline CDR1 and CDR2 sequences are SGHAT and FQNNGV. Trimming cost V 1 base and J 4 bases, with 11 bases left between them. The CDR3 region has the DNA TGTGCCAGCAGCTTAGTCGGGACGCGGTACGAGCAGTACTTC. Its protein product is CASSLVGTRYEQYF.

The CDR3 bases are TGTGCCAGCAGTTCCCGGGACAAGTCCTACGAGCAGTACTTC. Encoded protein: CASSSRDKSYEQYF. The rearrangement uses TRBV28 and TRBJ2-7, with D possibly TRBD1 on 6 matching bases. Looked up from germline, CDR1 is MDHEN and CDR2 is SYDVKM. This CDR3 has 14 residues. The V end was cut by 4 bases, the J end by 1 base, with 11 bases between.

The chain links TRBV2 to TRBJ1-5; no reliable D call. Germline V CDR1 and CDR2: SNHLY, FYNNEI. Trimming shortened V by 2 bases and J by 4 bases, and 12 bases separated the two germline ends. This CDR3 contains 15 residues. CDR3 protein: CASSEYLSGNQPQHF. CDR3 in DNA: TGTGCCAGCAGTGAATATTTAAGTGGAAATCAGCCCCAGCATTTT.

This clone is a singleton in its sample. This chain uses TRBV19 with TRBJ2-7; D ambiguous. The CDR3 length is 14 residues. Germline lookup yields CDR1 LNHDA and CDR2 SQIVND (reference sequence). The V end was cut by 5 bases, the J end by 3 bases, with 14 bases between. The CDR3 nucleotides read TGTGCCAGTAGTGTGAGCAGCCACTACTACGAGCAGTACTTC. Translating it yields CASSVSSHYYEQYF.

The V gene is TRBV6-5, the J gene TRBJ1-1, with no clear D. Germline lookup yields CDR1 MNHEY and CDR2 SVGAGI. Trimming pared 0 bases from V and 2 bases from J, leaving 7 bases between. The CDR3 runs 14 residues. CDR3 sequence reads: CASSYSSANTEAFF. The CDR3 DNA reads TGTGCCAGCAGTTACTCATCCGCTAACACTGAAGCTTTCTTT.

The CDR3 protein is CAISVTSGQETQYF. In nucleotides, the CDR3 is TGTGCCATCAGTGTAACTAGTGGGCAAGAGACCCAGTACTTC. This chain links TRBV10-3 with TRBJ2-5, with D maybe TRBD2 (5 bases). With 4 bases removed from V and 2 bases from J, the gap between germline ends came to 11 bases. This CDR3 has 14 amino acids. In germline, CDR1 is ENHRY, CDR2 SYGVKD.

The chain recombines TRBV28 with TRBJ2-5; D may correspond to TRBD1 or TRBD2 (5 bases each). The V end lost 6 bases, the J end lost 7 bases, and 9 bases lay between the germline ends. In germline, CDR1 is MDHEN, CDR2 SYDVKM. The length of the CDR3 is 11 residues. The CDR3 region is CASSLGTTQYF. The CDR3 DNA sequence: TGTGCCAGCAGCCTGGGGACGACCCAGTACTTC.

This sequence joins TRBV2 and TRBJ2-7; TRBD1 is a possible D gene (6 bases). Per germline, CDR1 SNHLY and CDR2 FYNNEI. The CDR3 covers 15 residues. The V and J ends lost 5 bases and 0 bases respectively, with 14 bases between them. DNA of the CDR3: TGTGCCAGCAGTTTAGAGGGACACCGCTCCTACGAGCAGTACTTC. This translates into CASSLEGHRSYEQYF.

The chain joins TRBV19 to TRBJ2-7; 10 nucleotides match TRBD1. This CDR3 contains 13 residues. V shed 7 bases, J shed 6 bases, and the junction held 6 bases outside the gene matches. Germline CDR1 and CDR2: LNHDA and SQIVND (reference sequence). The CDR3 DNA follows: TGTGCCAGTAAGCGACAGGGGGCGAGCGAGCAGTACTTC. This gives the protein CASKRQGASEQYF.